A single sample gave rise to the 12 T cell receptor beta chains below, sequenced in a study of long-term antiretroviral therapy in people with HIV. It was version v3.0 of the immunoSEQ assay that was run at survey level. Repertoires were generated with immunoSEQ multiplex PCR, while TCRdb's copy carries only in-frame clones and drops some. This table has some 25,000 clones, 86% appearing once. The sample in question was unsorted PBMCs, obtained 1.9 years after starting antiretroviral therapy. Receptors originate from a woman aged 25 to 45 with HIV.

The V call is TRBV5-1, the J call TRBJ1-6; 9 bases align to TRBD1. CDR1 and CDR2 from the germline V gene are SGHRS and YFSETQ. The CDR3 covers 15 residues. The V gene end was trimmed by 6 bases and the J gene end by 7 bases; junction bases not matched to a gene: 8. CDR3 region: CASTVGDRVNSPLHF. The CDR3 nucleotides read TGCGCCAGCACCGTAGGGGACAGGGTAAATTCACCCCTCCACTTT.

The chain uses TRBV10-3 and TRBJ1-2; D perhaps matches TRBD1 (5 bases). Germline lookup yields CDR1 ENHRY and CDR2 SYGVKD. V lost 10 bases and J 4 bases, leaving 16 bases between the germline ends. This CDR3 region has 13 residues. The CDR3 nucleotides read TGTGCCACCCGCGCGGGGGAGGTCTATGGCTACACCTTC. It specifies CATRAGEVYGYTF.

This chain joins TRBV7-9 and TRBJ2-7, with 11 bases fitting TRBD1. Germline CDR1 reads SEHNR; CDR2 reads FQNEAQ (reference sequence). CDR3 length: 18 residues. The V and J ends lost 5 bases and 5 bases, in that order; junction bases with no gene match: 17. The CDR3 DNA reads as TGTGCCAGCAGCAAGGGACAGGGGGAAATTAAGGGGGTCCACGAGCAGTACGTC. This codes for CASSKGQGEIKGVHEQYV.

This clone has only one observation. The genes are TRBV30 and TRBJ1-5; D call uncertain. The length of the CDR3 is 13 residues. V was pared by 2 bases and J by 4 bases, with 9 bases between. CDR1 and CDR2 (germline): GTSNPN, SVGIG (reference sequence). CDR3 in amino acids: CAWSIGGNQPQHF. DNA for the CDR3: TGTGCCTGGAGTATCGGAGGTAATCAGCCCCAGCATTTT.

This chain joins TRBV6-6 and TRBJ1-1; D is ambiguous. V dropped 5 bases and J dropped 5 bases, with 15 bases sitting between them. CDR1 is MNHNY, CDR2 SVGAGI, per germline (reference sequence). This CDR3 has 14 residues. The CDR3 sequence: CASSPGWWGTEAFF. The DNA for the CDR3 is TGTGCCAGCAGTCCCGGGTGGTGGGGAACTGAAGCTTTCTTT.

This clone was counted a few times. The genes are TRBV4-1 and TRBJ1-6; D unresolved. The germline V gene has CDR1 MGHRA and CDR2 YSYEKL. V was pared by 1 base and J by 9 bases, with 4 bases between. The CDR3 loop spans 12 amino acids. The CDR3 loop is CASSQVGSPLHF. The CDR3 coding sequence is TGCGCCAGCAGCCAAGTGGGTTCACCCCTCCACTTT.

The chain combines TRBV5-1 with TRBJ2-7, with a weak D call TRBD2 (5 bases). Germline V lookup: CDR1 SGHRS, CDR2 YFSETQ. CDR3 length: 16 amino acids. V was clipped by 2 bases and J by 0 bases, with 15 bases between them. DNA of the CDR3: TGCGCCAGCAGCTTCTCGGGCGGGTCCCCCTCCTACGAGCAGTACTTC. Translation: CASSFSGGSPSYEQYF. The full variable domain, completed using reference TRBV5-1 and TRBJ2-7, is KAGVTQTPRYLIKTRGQQVTLSCSPISGHRSVSWYQQTPGQGLQFLFEYFSETQRNKGNFPGRFSGRQFSNSRSEMNVSTLELGDSALYLCASSFSGGSPSYEQYFGPGTRLTVT.

The chain uses TRBV9 and TRBJ1-3, with 8 bases that match TRBD1. After removal of 5 bases from V and 2 bases from J, the junction contained 3 bases not matched to a gene. Germline lookup yields CDR1 SGDLS and CDR2 YYNGEE. This CDR3 has 14 residues. CDR3 protein: CASRKQGAGNTIYF. Here the CDR3 DNA reads TGTGCCAGCAGGAAACAGGGGGCTGGAAACACCATATATTTT.

CDR3 DNA: TGTGCCAGCAGTAAGACAATCAACTATGGCTACACCTTC. It yields the protein CASSKTINYGYTF. The chain has TRBV6-5 and TRBJ1-2, with unresolved D. V gave up 5 bases and J gave up 2 bases, with 9 bases separating them. The CDR3 has 13 residues. Germline V gene sequence: CDR1 MNHEY, CDR2 SVGAGI.

The chain has TRBV2 and TRBJ2-7; D possibly corresponds to TRBD2 (6 bases). Trimming took 10 bases from V and 0 from J, leaving 19 bases between them. Germline V gene data show CDR1 as SNHLY and CDR2 as FYNNEI. This CDR3 contains 15 residues. CDR3 loop: CATSVGRGSSYEQYV. Here the CDR3 DNA reads TGTGCCACGTCGGTCGGACGGGGGAGCTCCTACGAGCAGTACGTC.

The J gene is TRBJ1-1, the V gene TRBV7-9; no firm D call. CDR1 SEHNR and CDR2 FQNEAQ come from the germline V gene (reference sequence). The CDR3 runs 14 residues. The V end lost 4 bases, the J end lost 4 bases, and 13 bases lay between the germline ends. The CDR3 nucleotides read TGTGCCAGCAGCTCCACTCGTTCGAGCACTGAAGCTTTCTTT. It codes for CASSSTRSSTEAFF.

The chain links TRBV27 to TRBJ1-1; no clear D gene. V was clipped by 3 bases and J by 7 bases, with 18 bases between them. CDR3 length equals 15 residues. CDR1 and CDR2 from the germline V gene are MNHEY and SMNVEV (reference sequence). The CDR3 here is CASSFSGSHGGEAFF. The CDR3 DNA reads as TGTGCCAGCAGTTTCTCCGGGTCTCACGGAGGTGAAGCTTTCTTT.